The present TCR beta chain was sequenced within a study of cytomegalovirus exposure and HLA in healthy donors. General study points: In vitro data verified a few CMV-associated chains as specific for CMV antigens.

With respect to this clone: Antigen unknown.

The CDR3 sequence is 14 residues long. The V and J ends lost 4 bases and 6 bases, in that order; junction bases with no gene match: 5. The germline gives CDR1 MGHRA, CDR2 YSYEKL. The PCR employed 60 Vbeta primers together with 13 Jbeta primers. TCRdb's table, derived via immunoSEQ multiplex PCR, lists solely in-frame clones and lacks some. Of under 250,000 clones detected, approximately 80% appear once; the ten largest clones hold 2.5% to 3.5%. The sequence came from a woman in her 30s in good health and CMV-seronegative. The chain recombines TRBV4-1 with TRBJ2-2, with 7 positions matching TRBD1. The sequenced sample was PBMCs. This CDR3 is CASSPGQRAGELFF. The CDR3 bases are TGCGCCAGCAGCCCGGGACAGAGGGCCGGGGAGCTGTTTTTT.